Listed below are T cell receptor beta chains from one sample, sequenced in a study of neurological immune-mediated disorders. TCRdb redid the calling of the 5' RACE reads with MiXCR, one entry per CDR3 protein. This table holds some 57,000 distinct CDR3 sequences, about 3.8% found once. Sequencing was done on a sample of PBMCs. The source of these receptors is a man in his sixties with multiple sclerosis. Both conserved end residues are part of each CDR3. D genes are given only for firm matches. Size is omitted from some rows. Given values are once, few, many or a class for expanded clones.

cdr3_length,d_call,clone_size,j_call,v_call,cdr3_aa,cdr3_nt
14,-,many,TRBJ1-5,TRBV2,CASSRVGTDQPQHF,TGTGCCAGCAGCCGGGTGGGGACTGATCAGCCCCAGCATTTT
14,-,many,TRBJ1-5,TRBV20-1,CSAIRGETYGPQHF,TGCAGTGCTATTCGGGGGGAAACTTATGGGCCCCAGCATTTT
16,-,many,TRBJ2-5,TRBV12-3/TRBV12-4,CASSLSHHSVQETQYF,TGTGCCAGCAGTTTATCACACCATAGCGTGCAAGAGACCCAGTACTTC
15,-,many,TRBJ1-6,TRBV5-1,CASSLSTGANSPLHF,TGCGCCAGCAGCTTGAGTACAGGAGCAAATTCACCCCTCCACTTT
14,TRBD2,many,TRBJ2-1,TRBV12-3/TRBV12-4,CASSLAGGLYEQFF,TGTGCCAGCAGTTTAGCGGGAGGGCTCTATGAGCAGTTCTTC
14,-,many,TRBJ2-5,TRBV5-1,CASSLTGMEETQYF,TGCGCCAGCAGCCTGACTGGGATGGAGGAGACCCAGTACTTC
15,-,many,TRBJ2-1,TRBV7-8,CASSLAPLGPNEQFF,TGTGCCAGCAGCTTAGCCCCACTAGGGCCGAATGAGCAGTTCTTC
13,TRBD1,-,TRBJ1-5,TRBV10-3,CAIRGDSNQPQHF,TGTGCCATCAGGGGGGACAGTAATCAGCCCCAGCATTTT
13,-,few,TRBJ1-1,TRBV20-1,CSARWGGFTEAFF,TGCAGTGCTAGATGGGGGGGATTCACTGAAGCTTTCTTT
16,-,many,TRBJ1-1,TRBV5-1,CASSFRTEMMNTEAFF,TGCGCCAGCAGCTTTAGGACAGAGATGATGAACACTGAAGCTTTCTTT
18,TRBD2,many,TRBJ2-2,TRBV11-2,CASSLGLAGGPYTGELFF,TGTGCCAGCAGCTTAGGACTAGCGGGAGGGCCGTACACCGGGGAGCTGTTTTTT
13,-,-,TRBJ2-3,TRBV20-1,CSADRRETDTQYF,TGCAGTGCTGATCGACGGGAGACAGATACGCAGTATTTT
13,-,-,TRBJ1-1,TRBV12-3/TRBV12-4,CASSSGAWTEAFF,TGTGCCAGCAGCTCAGGGGCATGGACTGAAGCTTTCTTT
13,-,many,TRBJ2-1,TRBV2,CASRRDANNEQFF,TGTGCCAGTCGGCGGGACGCGAACAATGAGCAGTTCTTC
12,-,many,TRBJ1-1,TRBV27,CASSLLGREAFF,TGTGCCAGCAGTTTATTAGGCAGAGAAGCTTTCTTT
15,TRBD1,many,TRBJ2-3,TRBV11-2,CASSFGTGVMNTQYF,TGTGCCAGCAGCTTTGGGACAGGGGTCATGAATACGCAGTATTTT
13,TRBD1,many,TRBJ2-7,TRBV20-1,CSAPGGAYYEQYF,TGCAGTGCTCCAGGGGGCGCATACTACGAGCAGTACTTC
15,TRBD2,many,TRBJ2-1,TRBV7-2,CASSLEGLAGVARIF,TGTGCCAGCAGCTTAGAGGGACTAGCGGGAGTTGCTAGGATCTTC
13,-,many,TRBJ2-3,TRBV5-1,CASSSHGTDTQYF,TGCGCCAGCAGCTCACATGGGACAGATACGCAGTATTTT
16,TRBD1,many,TRBJ2-7,TRBV9,CASSPRQGTSPYEQYF,TGTGCCAGCAGCCCCCGACAGGGAACATCCCCCTACGAGCAGTACTTC